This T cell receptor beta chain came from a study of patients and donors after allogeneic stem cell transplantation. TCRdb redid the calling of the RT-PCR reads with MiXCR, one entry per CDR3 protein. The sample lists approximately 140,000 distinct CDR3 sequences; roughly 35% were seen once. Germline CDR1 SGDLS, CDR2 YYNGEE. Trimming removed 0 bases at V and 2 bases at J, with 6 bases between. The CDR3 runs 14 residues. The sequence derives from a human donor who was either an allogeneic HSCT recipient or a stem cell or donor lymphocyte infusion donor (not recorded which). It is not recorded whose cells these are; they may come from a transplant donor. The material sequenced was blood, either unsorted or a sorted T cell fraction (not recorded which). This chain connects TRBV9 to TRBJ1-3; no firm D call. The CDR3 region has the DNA TGTGCCAGCAGCGTAGACAGACCTGGAAACACCATATATTTT. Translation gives CASSVDRPGNTIYF.